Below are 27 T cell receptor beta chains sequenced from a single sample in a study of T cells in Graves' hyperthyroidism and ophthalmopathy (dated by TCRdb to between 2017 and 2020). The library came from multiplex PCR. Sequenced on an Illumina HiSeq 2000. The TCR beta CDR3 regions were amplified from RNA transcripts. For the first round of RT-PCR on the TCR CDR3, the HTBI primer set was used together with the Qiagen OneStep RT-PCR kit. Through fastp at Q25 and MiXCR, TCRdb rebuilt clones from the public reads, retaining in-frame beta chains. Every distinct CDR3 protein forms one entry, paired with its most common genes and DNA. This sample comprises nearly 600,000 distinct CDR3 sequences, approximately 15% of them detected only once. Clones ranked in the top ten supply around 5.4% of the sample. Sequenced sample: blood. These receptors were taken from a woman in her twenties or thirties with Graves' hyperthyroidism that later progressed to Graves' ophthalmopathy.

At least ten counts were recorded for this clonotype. The CDR3 spells CASSLEGLAEKLFF. The CDR3 coding sequence is TGTGCCAGCAGTTTGGAGGGGCTGGCTGAAAAACTGTTTTTT. The rearrangement joins TRBV12-3 or TRBV12-4 to TRBJ1-4; D might be TRBD1 (5 bases). Trimming took 3 bases from V and 7 from J, leaving 12 bases between them. The length of the CDR3 is 14 residues.

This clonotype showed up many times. The CDR3 sequence: CASSSPSGTDVSYEQYF. CDR3 bases: TGCGCCAGCAGTTCGCCTAGCGGGACCGACGTATCCTACGAGCAGTACTTC. This chain uses TRBV10-2 with TRBJ2-7; 9 bases fit TRBD2. J gave up 1 base and V 5 bases, and 12 bases lay outside the gene matches. Germline CDR1 WSHSY, CDR2 SAAADI. The CDR3 has 17 residues.

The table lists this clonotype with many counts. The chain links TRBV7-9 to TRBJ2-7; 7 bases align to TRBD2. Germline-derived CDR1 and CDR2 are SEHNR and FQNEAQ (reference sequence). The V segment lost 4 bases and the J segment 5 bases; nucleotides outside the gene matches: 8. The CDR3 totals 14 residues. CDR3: CASSSRLAPHEQYF. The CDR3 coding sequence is TGTGCCAGCAGCTCCCGACTAGCACCCCACGAGCAGTACTTC.

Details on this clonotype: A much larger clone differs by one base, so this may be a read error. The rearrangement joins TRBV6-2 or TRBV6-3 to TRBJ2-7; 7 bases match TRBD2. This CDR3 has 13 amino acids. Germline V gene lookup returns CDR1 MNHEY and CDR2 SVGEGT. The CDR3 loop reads CASSSSGSCEQYF. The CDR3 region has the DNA TGTGCCAGCAGCTCTAGCGGATCCTGCGAGCAGTACTTC.

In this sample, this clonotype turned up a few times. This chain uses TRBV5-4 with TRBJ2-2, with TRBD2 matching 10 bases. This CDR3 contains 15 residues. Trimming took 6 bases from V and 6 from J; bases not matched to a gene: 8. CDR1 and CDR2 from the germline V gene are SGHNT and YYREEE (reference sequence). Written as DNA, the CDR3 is TGTGCCAGCAACCACCTAGCGGGAGAGGCCGGGGAGCTGTTTTTT. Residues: CASNHLAGEAGELFF.

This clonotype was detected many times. The CDR3 DNA reads TGTGCCATCAGTGATTCGAGTGCGGCTGGCTACACCTTC. Its translation: CAISDSSAAGYTF. J is TRBJ1-2 and V is TRBV10-3; D gene uncertain. This CDR3 contains 13 residues. From germline, CDR1 is ENHRY and CDR2 SYGVKD. The germline V and J ends were trimmed by 3 bases and 7 bases, with 12 bases remaining between them.

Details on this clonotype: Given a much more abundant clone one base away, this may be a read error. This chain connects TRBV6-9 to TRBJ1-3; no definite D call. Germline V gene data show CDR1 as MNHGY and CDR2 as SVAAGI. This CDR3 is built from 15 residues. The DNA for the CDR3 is TGTGCCAGCAGTTACAGGAAGAGCTCTGGAAACACCAGATATTTT. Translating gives CASSYRKSSGNTRYF.

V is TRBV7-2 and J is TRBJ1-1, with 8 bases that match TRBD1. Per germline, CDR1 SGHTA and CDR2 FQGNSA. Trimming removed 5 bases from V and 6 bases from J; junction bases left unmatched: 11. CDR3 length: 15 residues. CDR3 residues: CASSPLTGANPEAFF. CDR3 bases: TGTGCCAGCAGCCCGCTGACAGGGGCGAATCCTGAAGCTTTCTTT.

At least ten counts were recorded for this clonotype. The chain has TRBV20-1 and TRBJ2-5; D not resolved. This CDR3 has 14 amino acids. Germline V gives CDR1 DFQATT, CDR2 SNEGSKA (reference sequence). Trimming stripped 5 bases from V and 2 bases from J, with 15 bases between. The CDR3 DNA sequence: TGCAGTGCTTTTCCAGCTGCGTCTCAAGAGACCCAGTACTTC. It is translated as CSAFPAASQETQYF.

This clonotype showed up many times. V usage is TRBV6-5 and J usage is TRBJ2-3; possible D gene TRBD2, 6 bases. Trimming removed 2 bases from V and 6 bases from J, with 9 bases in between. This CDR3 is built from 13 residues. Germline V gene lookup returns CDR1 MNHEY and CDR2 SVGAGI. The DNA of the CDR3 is TGTGCCAGCAGTTACCGTGGAGGGGATACGCAGTATTTT. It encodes CASSYRGGDTQYF.

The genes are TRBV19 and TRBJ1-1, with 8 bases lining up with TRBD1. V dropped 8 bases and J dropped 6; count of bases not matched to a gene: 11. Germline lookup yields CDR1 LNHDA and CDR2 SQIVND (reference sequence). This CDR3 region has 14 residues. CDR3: CASLDRAGVAEAFF. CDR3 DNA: TGTGCCAGTCTGGACAGGGCGGGGGTCGCTGAAGCTTTCTTT.

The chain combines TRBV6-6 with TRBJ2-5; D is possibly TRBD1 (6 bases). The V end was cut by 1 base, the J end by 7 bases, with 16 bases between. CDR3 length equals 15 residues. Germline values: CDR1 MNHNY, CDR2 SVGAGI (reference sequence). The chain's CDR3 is CASSYFGQIGSTQYF. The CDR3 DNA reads TGTGCCAGCAGTTACTTCGGACAGATTGGCTCGACCCAGTACTTC.

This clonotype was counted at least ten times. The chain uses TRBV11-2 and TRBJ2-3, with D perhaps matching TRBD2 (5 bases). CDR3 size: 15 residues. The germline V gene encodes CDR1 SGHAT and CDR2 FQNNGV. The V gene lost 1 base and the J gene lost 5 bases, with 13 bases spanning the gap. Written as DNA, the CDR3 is TGTGCCAGCAGCTTAGTGGGAGCGCCGAAAGATACGCAGTATTTT. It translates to CASSLVGAPKDTQYF.

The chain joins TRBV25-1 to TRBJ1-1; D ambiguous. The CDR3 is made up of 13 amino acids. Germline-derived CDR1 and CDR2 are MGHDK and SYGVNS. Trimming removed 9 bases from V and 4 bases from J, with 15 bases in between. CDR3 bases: TGTGCCAGTTCAAGGGCCCCAAGCACTGAAGCTTTCTTT. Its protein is CASSRAPSTEAFF. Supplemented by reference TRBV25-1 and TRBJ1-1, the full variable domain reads EADIYQTPRYLVIGTGKKITLECSQTMGHDKMYWYQQDPGMELHLIHYSYGVNSTEKGDLSSESTVSRIRTEHFPLTLESARPSHTSQYLCASSRAPSTEAFFGQGTRLTVV.

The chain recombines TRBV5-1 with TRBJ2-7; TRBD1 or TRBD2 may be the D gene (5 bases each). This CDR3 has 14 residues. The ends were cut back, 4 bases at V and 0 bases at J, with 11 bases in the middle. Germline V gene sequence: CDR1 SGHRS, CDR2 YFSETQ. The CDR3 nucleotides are TGCGCCAGCAGCACCAGGGAGAACTCCTACGAGCAGTACTTC. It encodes CASSTRENSYEQYF.

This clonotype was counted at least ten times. The CDR3: CASKSGGSYEQYF. The CDR3, as DNA: TGTGCCAGCAAATCAGGAGGGAGCTACGAGCAGTACTTC. The chain has TRBV2 and TRBJ2-7; D possibly corresponds to TRBD2 (6 bases). From germline, CDR1 is SNHLY and CDR2 FYNNEI. This CDR3 spans 13 amino acids. V was clipped by 7 bases and J by 3 bases, with 13 bases between them.

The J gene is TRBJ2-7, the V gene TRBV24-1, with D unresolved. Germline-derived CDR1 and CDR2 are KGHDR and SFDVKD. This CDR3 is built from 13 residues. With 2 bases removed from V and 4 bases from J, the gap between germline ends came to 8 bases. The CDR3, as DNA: TGTGCCACCAGTGATTCAGGCAGTTACGAGCAGTACTTC. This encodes CATSDSGSYEQYF.

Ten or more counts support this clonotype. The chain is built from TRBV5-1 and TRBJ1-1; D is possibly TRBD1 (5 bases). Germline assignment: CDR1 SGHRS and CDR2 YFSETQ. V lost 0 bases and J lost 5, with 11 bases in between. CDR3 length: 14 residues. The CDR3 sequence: CASSLGRAKTEAFF. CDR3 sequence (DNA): TGCGCCAGCAGCTTGGGCAGGGCTAAGACTGAAGCTTTCTTT.

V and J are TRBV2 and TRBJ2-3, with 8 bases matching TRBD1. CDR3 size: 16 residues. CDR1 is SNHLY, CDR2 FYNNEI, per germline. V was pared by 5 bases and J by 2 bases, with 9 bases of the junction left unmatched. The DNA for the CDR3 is TGTGCCAGCAGTTCGACAGGGGCGACCCCCACAGATACGCAGTATTTT. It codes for CASSSTGATPTDTQYF.

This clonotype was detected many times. CDR3 region: CASSLDFFNEQFF. The CDR3, as DNA: TGTGCCAGCAGTTTAGACTTCTTCAATGAGCAGTTCTTC. This chain joins TRBV12-3 or TRBV12-4 and TRBJ2-1, with D hard to call. V lost 1 base and J lost 6, with 7 bases in between. The CDR3 runs to 13 residues.

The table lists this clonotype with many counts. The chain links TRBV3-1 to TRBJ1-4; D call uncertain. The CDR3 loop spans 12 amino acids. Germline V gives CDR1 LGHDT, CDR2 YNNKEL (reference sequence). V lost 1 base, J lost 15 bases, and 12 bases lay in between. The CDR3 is CASSQVDQAVFF. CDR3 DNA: TGTGCCAGCAGCCAAGTCGATCAGGCGGTGTTTTTT. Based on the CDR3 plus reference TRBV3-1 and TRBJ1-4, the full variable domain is DTAVSQTPKYLVTQMGNDKSIKCEQNLGHDTMYWYKQDSKKFLKIMFSYNNKELIINETVPNRFSPKSPDKAHLNLHINSLELGDSAVYFCASSQVDQAVFFGSGTQLSVL.

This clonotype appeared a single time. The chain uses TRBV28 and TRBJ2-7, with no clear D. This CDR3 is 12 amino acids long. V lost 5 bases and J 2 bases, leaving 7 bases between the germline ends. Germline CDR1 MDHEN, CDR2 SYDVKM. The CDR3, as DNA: TGTGCCAGCAGTACGGAAGCCTACGAGCAGTACTTC. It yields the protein CASSTEAYEQYF.

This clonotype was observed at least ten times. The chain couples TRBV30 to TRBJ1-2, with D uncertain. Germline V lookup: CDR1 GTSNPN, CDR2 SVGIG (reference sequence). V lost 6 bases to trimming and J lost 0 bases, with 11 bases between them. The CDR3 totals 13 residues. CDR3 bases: TGTGCCTGCGAGGTAGTCTCTAACTATGGCTACACCTTC. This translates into CACEVVSNYGYTF. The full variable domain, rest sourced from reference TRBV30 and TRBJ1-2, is SQTIHQWPATLVQPVGSPLSLECTVEGTSNPNLYWYRQAAGRGLQLLFYSVGIGQISSEVPQNLSASRPQDRQFILSSKKLLLSDSGFYLCACEVVSNYGYTFGSGTRLTVV.

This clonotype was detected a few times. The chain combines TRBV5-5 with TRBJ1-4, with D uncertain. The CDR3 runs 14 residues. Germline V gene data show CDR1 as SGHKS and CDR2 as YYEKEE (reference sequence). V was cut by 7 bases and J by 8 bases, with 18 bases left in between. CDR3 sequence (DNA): TGTGCCAGCCGCCCGGCAGCAGTAGGCGAAAAACTGTTTTTT. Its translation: CASRPAAVGEKLFF.

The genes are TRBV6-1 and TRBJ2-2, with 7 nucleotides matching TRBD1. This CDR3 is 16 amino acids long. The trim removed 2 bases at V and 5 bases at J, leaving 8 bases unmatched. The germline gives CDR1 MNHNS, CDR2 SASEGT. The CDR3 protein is CASSEQGVMGTGELFF. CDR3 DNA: TGTGCCAGCAGTGAACAGGGGGTAATGGGAACCGGGGAGCTGTTTTTT.

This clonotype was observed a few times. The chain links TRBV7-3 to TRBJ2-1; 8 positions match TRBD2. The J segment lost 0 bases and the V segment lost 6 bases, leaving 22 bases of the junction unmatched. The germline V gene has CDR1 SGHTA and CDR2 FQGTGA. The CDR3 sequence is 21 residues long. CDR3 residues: CASSSEPRGGGAGASYNEQFF. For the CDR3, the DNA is TGTGCCAGCAGTTCCGAACCTCGGGGGGGAGGGGCGGGAGCCTCCTACAATGAGCAGTTCTTC.

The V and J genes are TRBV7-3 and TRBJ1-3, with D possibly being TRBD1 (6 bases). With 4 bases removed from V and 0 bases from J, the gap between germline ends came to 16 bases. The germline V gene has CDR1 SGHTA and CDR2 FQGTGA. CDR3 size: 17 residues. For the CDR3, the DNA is TGTGCCAGCAGCTCCGGACAGCCGGGGAGCTCTGGAAACACCATATATTTT. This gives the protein CASSSGQPGSSGNTIYF.